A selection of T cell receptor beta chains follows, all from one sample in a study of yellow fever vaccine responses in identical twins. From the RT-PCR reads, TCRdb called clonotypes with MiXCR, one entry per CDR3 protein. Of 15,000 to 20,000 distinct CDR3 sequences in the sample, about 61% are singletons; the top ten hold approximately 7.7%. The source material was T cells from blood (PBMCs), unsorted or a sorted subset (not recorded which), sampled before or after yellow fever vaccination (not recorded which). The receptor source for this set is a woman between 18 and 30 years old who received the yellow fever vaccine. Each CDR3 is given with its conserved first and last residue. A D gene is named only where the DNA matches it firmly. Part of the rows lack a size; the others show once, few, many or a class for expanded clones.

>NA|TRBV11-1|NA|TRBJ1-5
TGTGCCAGCAGCCCCGCCCTGCCGGGACCCCAGCATTTT
CASSPALPGPQHF
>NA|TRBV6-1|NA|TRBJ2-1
TGTGCCAGCCGGGAAAGGTCGCATAACAACAATGAGCAGTTCTTC
CASRERSHNNNEQFF
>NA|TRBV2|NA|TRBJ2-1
TGTGCCAGCAGTGTAGGGAACAATGAGCAGTTCTTC
CASSVGNNEQFF
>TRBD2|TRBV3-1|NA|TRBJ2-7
TGTGCCAGCAGCCCTGCCCTAGCGGGGTCCTACGAGCAGTACTTC
CASSPALAGSYEQYF
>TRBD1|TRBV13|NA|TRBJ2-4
TGTGCCAGCAGCTTACAAGGGACAGCGAAAAACATTCAGTACTTC
CASSLQGTAKNIQYF
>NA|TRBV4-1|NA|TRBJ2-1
TGCGCCAGCAGCCGGACCCCTGGGACGGGGGAATACAATGAGCAGTTCTTC
CASSRTPGTGEYNEQFF
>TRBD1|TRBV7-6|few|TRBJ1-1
TGTGCCAGCAGCTTAGCCCAGGGGGCCGAAGCTTTCTTT
CASSLAQGAEAFF
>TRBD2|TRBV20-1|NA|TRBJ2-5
TGCAGTGCTCCCCCAGCGGGAGGGCCTGAAGAGACCCAGTACTTC
CSAPPAGGPEETQYF
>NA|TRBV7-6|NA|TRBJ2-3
TGTGCCAGCAGCTTAGGTCTCGGTAGCACAGATACGCAGTATTTT
CASSLGLGSTDTQYF
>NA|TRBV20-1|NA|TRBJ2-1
TGCAGTGCAAAGGCAGGGTACAATGAGCAGTTCTTC
CSAKAGYNEQFF
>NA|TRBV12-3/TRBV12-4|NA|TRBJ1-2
TGTGCCAGCAATACCCTAGGGGCTCGATATGGCTACACCTTC
CASNTLGARYGYTF
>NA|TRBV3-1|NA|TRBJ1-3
TGTGCCAGCAGCTTCGGGGGATCTGGAAACACCATATATTTT
CASSFGGSGNTIYF
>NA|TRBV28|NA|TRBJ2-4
TGTGCCAGCAGTTTCGGAACGGCAGGATTAAACATTCAGTACTTC
CASSFGTAGLNIQYF
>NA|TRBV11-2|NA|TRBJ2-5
TGTGCCAGCAGCTTTCCGGGAGCAACGGGGACCCAGTACTTC
CASSFPGATGTQYF
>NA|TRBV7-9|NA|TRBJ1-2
TGTGCCAGCAGTCGGTCCTACAACTATGGCTACACCTTC
CASSRSYNYGYTF
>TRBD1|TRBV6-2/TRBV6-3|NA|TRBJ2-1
TGTGCCAGCAGTTTCCCCAGGGGGTCAGACAATGAGCAGTTCTTC
CASSFPRGSDNEQFF
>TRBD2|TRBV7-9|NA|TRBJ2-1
TGTGCCAGCAGGGCGGGGGGCCTCCCCTACAATGAGCAGTTCTTC
CASRAGGLPYNEQFF
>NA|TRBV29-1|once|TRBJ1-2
TGCAGCGTTGAAAATCGGAGCTATGGCTACACCTTC
CSVENRSYGYTF
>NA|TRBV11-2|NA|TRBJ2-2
TGTGCCAGCAGCCATGACTTGGGGGAGCTGTTTTTT
CASSHDLGELFF
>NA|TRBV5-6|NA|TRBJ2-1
TGTGCCAGCAGCCGAACGGCACTAGCTGGGTACAATGAGCAGTTCTTC
CASSRTALAGYNEQFF
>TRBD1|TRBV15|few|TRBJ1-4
TGTGCCACCAGCAGAGATGACAGGGGAAGAAAACTGTTTTTT
CATSRDDRGRKLFF
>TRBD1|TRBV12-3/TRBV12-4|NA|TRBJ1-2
TGTGCCAGCAGTCCCGAGGGGGCGGTGGGCTACACCTTC
CASSPEGAVGYTF
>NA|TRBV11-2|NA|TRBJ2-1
TGTGCCAGCAGCCCCTTTAGCGTGAGGGGCAATGAGCAGTTCTTC
CASSPFSVRGNEQFF
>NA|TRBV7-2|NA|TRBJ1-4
TGTGCCAGCAGCTTAGCAGTTGGCAATGAAAAACTGTTTTTT
CASSLAVGNEKLFF
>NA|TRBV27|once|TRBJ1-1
TGTGCCAGCAGCTCCCTTACTGAAGCTTTCTTT
CASSSLTEAFF
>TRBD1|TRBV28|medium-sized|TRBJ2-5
TGTGCCAGCAGTGGGGGACAGAAACAAGAGACCCAGTACTTC
CASSGGQKQETQYF
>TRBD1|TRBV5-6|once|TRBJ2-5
TGTGCCAGCAGCTTGGACAGGGGGAGAGAGACCCAGTACTTC
CASSLDRGRETQYF
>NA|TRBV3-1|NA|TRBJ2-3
TGTGCCAGCAATCAAGATTTACTAACCGGTCTAGATACGCAGTATTTT
CASNQDLLTGLDTQYF
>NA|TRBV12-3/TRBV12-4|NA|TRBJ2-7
TGTGCCAGCAGTTCGGCCCAGGGGAATTACGAGCAGTACTTC
CASSSAQGNYEQYF
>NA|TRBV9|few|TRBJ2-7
TGTGCCAGCAGCGTAGGGGACCACTCCTACGAGCAGTACTTC
CASSVGDHSYEQYF
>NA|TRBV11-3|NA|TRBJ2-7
TGTGCCAGCAGCTTAGTCCCCCTAGGGCAGTACTTC
CASSLVPLGQYF
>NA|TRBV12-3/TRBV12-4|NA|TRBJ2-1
TGTGCCAGCGCCGAGATCGGAACAACTTACAATGAGCAGTTCTTC
CASAEIGTTYNEQFF
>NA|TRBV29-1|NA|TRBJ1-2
TGCAGCGTTGAACCAGACCTCTATGGCTACACCTTC
CSVEPDLYGYTF
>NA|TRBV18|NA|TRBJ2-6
TGTGCCAGCTCACCACAATCTATTTCTGGGGCCAACGTCCTGACTTTC
CASSPQSISGANVLTF
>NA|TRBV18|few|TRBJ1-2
TGTGCCAGCTCACCAGGGGCAGACTATGGCTACACCTTC
CASSPGADYGYTF
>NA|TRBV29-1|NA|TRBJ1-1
TGCAGCGTTAAAGGGACACCGAGCCCTGAAGCTTTCTTT
CSVKGTPSPEAFF
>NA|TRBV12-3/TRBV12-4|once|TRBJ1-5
TGTGCCAGCAGTTTGTCGTTTGGACAAAATCAGCCCCAGCATTTT
CASSLSFGQNQPQHF
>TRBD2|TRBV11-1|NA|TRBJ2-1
TGTGCCAGCAGCCGCGGACTAGCGGGGACTTCCTACAATGAGCAGTTCTTC
CASSRGLAGTSYNEQFF
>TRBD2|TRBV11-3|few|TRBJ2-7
TGTGCCAGCAGCCGTGGGGGACTAGCTATCTACGAGCAGTACTTC
CASSRGGLAIYEQYF
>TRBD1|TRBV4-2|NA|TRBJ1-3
TGTGCCAGCAGCAGGGGGCTGGATGTCGGAAACACCATATATTTT
CASSRGLDVGNTIYF
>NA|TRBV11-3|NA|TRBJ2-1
TGTGCCAGCAGCACAAGACTGGCGAGCGCCTTCATTAATGAGCAGTTCTTC
CASSTRLASAFINEQFF
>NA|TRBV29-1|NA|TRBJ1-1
TGCAGCGTTGATTACACTGAAGCTTTCTTT
CSVDYTEAFF
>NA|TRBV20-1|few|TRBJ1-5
TGCAGTGCCCTGGGGGGACGGATCAATCAGCCCCAGCATTTT
CSALGGRINQPQHF
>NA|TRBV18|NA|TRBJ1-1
TGTGCCAGCTCACCCCGGGCAGGGCAGAACACTGAAGCTTTCTTT
CASSPRAGQNTEAFF
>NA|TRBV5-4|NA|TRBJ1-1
TGTGCCAGCAGCTACTGGGCCGCCGGGGACACTGAAGCTTTCTTT
CASSYWAAGDTEAFF
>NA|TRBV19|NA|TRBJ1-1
TGTGCCAGTAGTCACTCAGGGGTTTGGGGGAACACTGAAGCTTTCTTT
CASSHSGVWGNTEAFF
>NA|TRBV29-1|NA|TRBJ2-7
TGCAGCGTCCAGGGAGGCCGCTCCTACGAGCAGTACTTC
CSVQGGRSYEQYF
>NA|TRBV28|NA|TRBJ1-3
TGTGCCAGCAGTTTATGGGCAGGGCGCGGAAACACCATATATTTT
CASSLWAGRGNTIYF
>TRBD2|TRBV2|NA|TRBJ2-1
TGTGCCAGCAGTGGGACTAGCGGGGGTTACAATGAGCAGTTCTTC
CASSGTSGGYNEQFF
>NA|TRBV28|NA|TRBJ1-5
TGTGCCAGCAGTTGGGGTGGGTCAAGGCAGCCCCAGCATTTT
CASSWGGSRQPQHF
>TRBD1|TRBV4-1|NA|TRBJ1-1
TGCGCCAGCAGCCAAGAGGGACAGGGGTTCACTGAAGCTTTCTTT
CASSQEGQGFTEAFF
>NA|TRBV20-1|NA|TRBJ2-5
TGCAGTGGCGGCGGGGCTGGGGAGACCCAGTACTTC
CSGGGAGETQYF
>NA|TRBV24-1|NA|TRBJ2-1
TGTGCCACCACGTCCCGGACCAATGAGCAGTTCTTC
CATTSRTNEQFF
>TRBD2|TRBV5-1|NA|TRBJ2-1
TGCGCCAGCAGCTTGACTAGCGGGGGTAGCTCCTACAATGAGCAGTTCTTC
CASSLTSGGSSYNEQFF
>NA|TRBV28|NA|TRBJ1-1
TGTGCCAGCAGTGCCCCGGGACACAACACTGAAGCTTTCTTT
CASSAPGHNTEAFF